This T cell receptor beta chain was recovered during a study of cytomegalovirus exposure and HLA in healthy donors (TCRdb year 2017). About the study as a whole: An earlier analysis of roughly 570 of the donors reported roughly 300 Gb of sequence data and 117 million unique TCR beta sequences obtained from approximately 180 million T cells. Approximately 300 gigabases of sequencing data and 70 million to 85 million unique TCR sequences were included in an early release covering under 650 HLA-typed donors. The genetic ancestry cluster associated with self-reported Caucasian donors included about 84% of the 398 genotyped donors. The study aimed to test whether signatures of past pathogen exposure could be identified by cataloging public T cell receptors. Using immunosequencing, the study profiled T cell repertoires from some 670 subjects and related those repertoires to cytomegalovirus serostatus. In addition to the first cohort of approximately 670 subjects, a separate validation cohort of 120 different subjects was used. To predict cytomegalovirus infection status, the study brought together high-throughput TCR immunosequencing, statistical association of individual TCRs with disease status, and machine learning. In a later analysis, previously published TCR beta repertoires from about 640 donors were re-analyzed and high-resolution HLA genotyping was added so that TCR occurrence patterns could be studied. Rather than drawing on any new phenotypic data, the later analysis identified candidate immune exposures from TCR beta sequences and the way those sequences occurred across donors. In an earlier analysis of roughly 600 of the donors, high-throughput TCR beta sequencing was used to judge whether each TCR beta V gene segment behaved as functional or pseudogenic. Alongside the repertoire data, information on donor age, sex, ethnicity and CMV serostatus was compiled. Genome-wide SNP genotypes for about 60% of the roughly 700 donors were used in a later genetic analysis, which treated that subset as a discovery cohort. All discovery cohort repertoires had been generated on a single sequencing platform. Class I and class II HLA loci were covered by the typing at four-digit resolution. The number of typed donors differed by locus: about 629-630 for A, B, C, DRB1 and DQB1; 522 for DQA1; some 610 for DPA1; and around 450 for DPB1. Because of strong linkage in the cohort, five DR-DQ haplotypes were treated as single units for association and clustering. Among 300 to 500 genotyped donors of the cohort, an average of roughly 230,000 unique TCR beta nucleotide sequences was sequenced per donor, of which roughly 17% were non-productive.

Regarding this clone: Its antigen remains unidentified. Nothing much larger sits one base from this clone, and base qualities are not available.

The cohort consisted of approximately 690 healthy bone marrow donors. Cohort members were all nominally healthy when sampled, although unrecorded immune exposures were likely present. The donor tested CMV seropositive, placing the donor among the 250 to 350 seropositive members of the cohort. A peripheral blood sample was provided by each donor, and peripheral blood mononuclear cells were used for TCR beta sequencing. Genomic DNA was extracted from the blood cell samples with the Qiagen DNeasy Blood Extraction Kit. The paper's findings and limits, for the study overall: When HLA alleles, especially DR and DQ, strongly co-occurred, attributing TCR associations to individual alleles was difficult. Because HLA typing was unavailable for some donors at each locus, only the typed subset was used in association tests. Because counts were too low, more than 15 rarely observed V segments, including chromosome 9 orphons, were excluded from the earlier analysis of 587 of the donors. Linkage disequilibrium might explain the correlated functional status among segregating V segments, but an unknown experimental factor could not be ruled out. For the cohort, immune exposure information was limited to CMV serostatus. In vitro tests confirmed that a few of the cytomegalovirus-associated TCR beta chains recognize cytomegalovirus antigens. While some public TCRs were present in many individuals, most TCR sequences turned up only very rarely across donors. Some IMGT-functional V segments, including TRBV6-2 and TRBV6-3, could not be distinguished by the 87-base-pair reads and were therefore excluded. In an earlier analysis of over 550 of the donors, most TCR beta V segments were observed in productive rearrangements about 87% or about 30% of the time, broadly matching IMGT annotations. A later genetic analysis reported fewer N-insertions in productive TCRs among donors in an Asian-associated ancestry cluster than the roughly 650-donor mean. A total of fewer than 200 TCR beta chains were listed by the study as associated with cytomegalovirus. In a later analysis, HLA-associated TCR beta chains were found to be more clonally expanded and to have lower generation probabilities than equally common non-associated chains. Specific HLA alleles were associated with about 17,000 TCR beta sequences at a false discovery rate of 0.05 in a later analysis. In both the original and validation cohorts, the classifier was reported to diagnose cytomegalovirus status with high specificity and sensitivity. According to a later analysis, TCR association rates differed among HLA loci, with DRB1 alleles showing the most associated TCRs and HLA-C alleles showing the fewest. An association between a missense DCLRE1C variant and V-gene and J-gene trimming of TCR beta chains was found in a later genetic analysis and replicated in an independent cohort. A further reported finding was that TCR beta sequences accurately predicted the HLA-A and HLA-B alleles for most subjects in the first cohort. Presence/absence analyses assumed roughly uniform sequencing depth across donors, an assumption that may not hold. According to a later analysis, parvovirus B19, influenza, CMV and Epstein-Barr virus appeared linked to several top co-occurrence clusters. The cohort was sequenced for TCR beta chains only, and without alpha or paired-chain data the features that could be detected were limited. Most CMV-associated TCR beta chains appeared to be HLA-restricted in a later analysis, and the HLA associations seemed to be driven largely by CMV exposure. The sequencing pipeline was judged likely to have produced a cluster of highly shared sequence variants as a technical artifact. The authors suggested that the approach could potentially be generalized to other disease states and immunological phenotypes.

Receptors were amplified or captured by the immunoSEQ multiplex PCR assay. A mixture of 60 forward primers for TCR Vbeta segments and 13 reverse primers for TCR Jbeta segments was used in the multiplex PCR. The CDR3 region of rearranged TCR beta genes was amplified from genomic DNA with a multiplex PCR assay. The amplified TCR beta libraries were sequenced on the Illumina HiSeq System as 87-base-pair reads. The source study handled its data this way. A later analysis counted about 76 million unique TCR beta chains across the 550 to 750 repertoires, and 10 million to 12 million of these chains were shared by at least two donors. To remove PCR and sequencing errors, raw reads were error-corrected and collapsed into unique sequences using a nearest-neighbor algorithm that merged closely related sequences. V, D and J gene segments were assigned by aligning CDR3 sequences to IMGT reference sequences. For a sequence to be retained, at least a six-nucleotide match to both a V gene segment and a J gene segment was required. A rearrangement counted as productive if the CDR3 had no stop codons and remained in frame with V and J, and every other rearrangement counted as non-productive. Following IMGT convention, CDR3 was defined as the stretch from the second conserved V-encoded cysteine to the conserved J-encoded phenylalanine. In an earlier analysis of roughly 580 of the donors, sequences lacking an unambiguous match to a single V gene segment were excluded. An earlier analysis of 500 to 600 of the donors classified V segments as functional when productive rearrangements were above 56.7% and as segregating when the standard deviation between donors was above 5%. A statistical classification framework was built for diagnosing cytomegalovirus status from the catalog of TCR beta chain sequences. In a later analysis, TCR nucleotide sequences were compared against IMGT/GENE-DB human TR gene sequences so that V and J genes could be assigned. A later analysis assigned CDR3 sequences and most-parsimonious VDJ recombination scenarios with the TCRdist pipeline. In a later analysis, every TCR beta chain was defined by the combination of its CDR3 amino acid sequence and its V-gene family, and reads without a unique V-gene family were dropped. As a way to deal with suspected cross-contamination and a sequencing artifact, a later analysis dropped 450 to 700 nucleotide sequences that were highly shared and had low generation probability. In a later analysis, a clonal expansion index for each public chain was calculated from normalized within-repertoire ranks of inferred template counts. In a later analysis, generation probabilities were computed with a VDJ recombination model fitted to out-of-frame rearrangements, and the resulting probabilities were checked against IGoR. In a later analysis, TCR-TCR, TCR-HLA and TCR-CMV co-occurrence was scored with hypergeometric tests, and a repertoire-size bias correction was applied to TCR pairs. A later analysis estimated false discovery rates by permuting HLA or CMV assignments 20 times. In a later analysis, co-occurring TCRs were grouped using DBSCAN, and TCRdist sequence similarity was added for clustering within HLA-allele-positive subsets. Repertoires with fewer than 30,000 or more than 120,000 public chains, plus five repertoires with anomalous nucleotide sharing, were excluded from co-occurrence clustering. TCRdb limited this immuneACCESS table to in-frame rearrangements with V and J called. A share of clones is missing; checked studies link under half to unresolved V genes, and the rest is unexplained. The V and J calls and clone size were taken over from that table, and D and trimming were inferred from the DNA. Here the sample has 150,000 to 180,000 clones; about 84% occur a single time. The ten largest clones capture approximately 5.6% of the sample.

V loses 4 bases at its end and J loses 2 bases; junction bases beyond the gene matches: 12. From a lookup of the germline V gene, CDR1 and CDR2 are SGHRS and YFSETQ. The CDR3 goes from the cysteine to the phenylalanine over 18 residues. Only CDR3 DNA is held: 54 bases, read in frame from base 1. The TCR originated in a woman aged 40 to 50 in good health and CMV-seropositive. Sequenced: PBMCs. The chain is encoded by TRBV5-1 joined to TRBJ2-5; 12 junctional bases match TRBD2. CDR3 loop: CASSRGLAGPRGQETQYF. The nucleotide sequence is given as TGCGCCAGCAGCAGGGGACTAGCGGGTCCCCGAGGTCAAGAGACCCAGTACTTC.